The clone carrying this TCR beta chain was seen ten or more times. Antigen specificity is unknown. This specimen belongs to a study of response to subunit inactivated influenza vaccine. Findings of the study overall: T cells newly recruited by each seasonal influenza vaccination are few, the authors suggested.

MiXCR was run by TCRdb on the RT-PCR reads, yielding one entry per CDR3 protein. The table has fewer than 650,000 distinct CDR3 sequences, under 15% seen once. This CDR3 has 18 amino acids. Germline CDR1 reads KGHDR; CDR2 reads SFDVKD. V dropped 1 base and J dropped 1; count of bases not matched to a gene: 3. The receptor was isolated from a man aged 45-60 years who received an inactivated influenza vaccine. Sequencing was performed on PBMCs from blood, taken roughly 45 days after vaccination. The chain uses TRBV24-1 and TRBJ2-3, with 14 bases lining up with TRBD2. Here the CDR3 DNA reads TGTGCCACCAGTGATTTCCAGGGACTAGCGGGGGGCACAGATACGCAGTATTTT. Translation gives CATSDFQGLAGGTDTQYF.